These T cell receptor beta chains were read from a single sample in a study of shared clonotypes between healthy human individuals. Measured with immunoSEQ multiplex PCR; TCRdb has only the in-frame clones, and not every one. The sample shows around 700,000 clones, about three quarters of them seen only once. Sequencing was performed on memory CD4+ T cells sorted from blood. The receptor set was obtained from a woman under 40 in good health. CDR3s include the opening cysteine and the closing phenylalanine or tryptophan. Each record gives: V gene, J gene, D gene, CDR3 protein. D genes are given only for firm matches.

TRBV29-1	TRBJ2-7	NA	CSVDQGYEQYF
TRBV5-1	TRBJ2-7	NA	CASSEDTNSYEQYF
TRBV6-5	TRBJ1-1	NA	CASSEWRRNTEAFF
TRBV10-3	TRBJ1-2	TRBD1	CAISYQGATNQNYGYTF
TRBV18	TRBJ2-3	NA	CASSPVGPRTDTQYF
TRBV6-1	TRBJ1-2	TRBD1	CASSKGQVYGYTF
TRBV18	TRBJ2-7	TRBD1	CASSPGTDRYEQYF
TRBV28	TRBJ1-2	TRBD1	CASSSGPGGTGGYGYTF
TRBV5-6	TRBJ2-2	TRBD2	CASSLGIAGVHTGELFF
TRBV11-2	TRBJ2-7	NA	CASSPGGVEQYF
TRBV6-1	TRBJ2-7	NA	CASSEVPLNSYEQYF
TRBV18	TRBJ2-1	NA	CASSPGRHNEQFF
TRBV28	TRBJ1-4	NA	CASSRGRHEKLFF
TRBV10-1	TRBJ2-1	NA	CASSGRTYNEQFF
TRBV28	TRBJ1-2	NA	CASSHSTGAGYTF
TRBV4-1	TRBJ1-4	TRBD1	CASSLQGAREKLFF
TRBV19	TRBJ1-1	NA	CASRRQAGMNTEAFF
TRBV28	TRBJ2-7	TRBD1	CASSLPGQGYEQYF
TRBV28	TRBJ2-5	TRBD1	CASSLYRGTQYF
TRBV6-6	TRBJ1-1	NA	CASSYQGGNTEAFF
TRBV21-1	TRBJ2-6	NA	CASSNLIGQATVPLYEPGANVLTF
TRBV18	TRBJ2-1	TRBD2	CASSPSASGIYNEQFF
TRBV9	TRBJ2-3	NA	CASSRIGFTDTQYF
TRBV10-2	TRBJ1-5	NA	CASSGGKAQPQHF
TRBV28	TRBJ2-1	TRBD2	CASATVAGGDNEQFF
TRBV28	TRBJ2-1	TRBD1	CASRSPTGGGDEQFF
TRBV16	TRBJ2-2	NA	CASSQAVVTVNTGELFF
TRBV29-1	TRBJ2-7	NA	CSARTENSYEQYF
TRBV28	TRBJ1-2	NA	CASRQGGRNYGYTF
TRBV7-9	TRBJ2-3	NA	CASSGEGQGNSTDTQYF
TRBV28	TRBJ1-1	NA	CASSLLAGETEAFF
TRBV4-1	TRBJ1-2	NA	CASSPLQGPYGYTF
TRBV2	TRBJ1-5	TRBD1	CASSDTGGRQPQHF
TRBV2	TRBJ2-1	NA	CASSEDRVNNEQFF
TRBV6-5	TRBJ2-7	NA	CASSYSGEEEQYF
TRBV28	TRBJ2-7	TRBD2	CASSLSGRENEQYF
TRBV30	TRBJ1-2	NA	CAWGRQTNYGYTF
TRBV28	TRBJ1-5	TRBD1	CASSLQGTGLSNQPQHF
TRBV25-1	TRBJ2-7	NA	CASSDRTESSYEQYF
TRBV20-1	TRBJ1-1	NA	CSASNTEAFF
TRBV7-2	TRBJ2-5	NA	CASSLVEGETQYF